This T cell receptor beta chain emerged from a study of shared clonotypes between healthy human individuals. Overall study results and limits: Among the subsets, naive ones generally showed larger estimated richness than memory ones. Some clonotypes were shared by all four sorted-subset donors, while others were not shared. The non-shared ones had lower generation probabilities than the shared ones.

Repertoires were generated with immunoSEQ multiplex PCR, while TCRdb's copy carries only in-frame clones and drops some. The table shows roughly 2.4 million clones, with approximately 94% occurring only once. Comments on this clone: Its cognate antigen is unknown.

Germline V gene sequence: CDR1 LGHNA, CDR2 YSLEER. The CDR3 is 16 residues long. The V segment lost 0 bases and the J segment 3 bases; nucleotides outside the gene matches: 8. The sample taken for sequencing was naive CD4+ T cells sorted from blood. Subset described: CD45RA+ positively selected. The sequence came from a man between 18 and 29 years old in good health. J is TRBJ2-7 and V is TRBV4-3; 7 nucleotides agree with TRBD1. Here the CDR3 reads CASSQDWAGGSYEQYF. The CDR3 DNA follows: TGCGCCAGCAGCCAAGATTGGGCAGGGGGAAGCTACGAGCAGTACTTC.